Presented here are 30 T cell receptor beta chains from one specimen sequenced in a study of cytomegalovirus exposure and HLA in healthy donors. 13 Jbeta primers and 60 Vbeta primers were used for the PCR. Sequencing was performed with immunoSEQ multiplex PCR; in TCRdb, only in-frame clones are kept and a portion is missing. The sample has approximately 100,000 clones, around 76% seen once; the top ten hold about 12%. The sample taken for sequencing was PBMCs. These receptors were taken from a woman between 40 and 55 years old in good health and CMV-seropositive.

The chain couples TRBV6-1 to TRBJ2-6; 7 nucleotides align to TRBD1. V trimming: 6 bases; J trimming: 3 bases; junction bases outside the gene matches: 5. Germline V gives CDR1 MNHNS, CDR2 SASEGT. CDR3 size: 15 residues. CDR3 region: CASREGALGANVLTF. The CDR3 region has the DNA TGTGCCAGCAGAGAGGGGGCGCTTGGGGCCAACGTCCTGACTTTC.

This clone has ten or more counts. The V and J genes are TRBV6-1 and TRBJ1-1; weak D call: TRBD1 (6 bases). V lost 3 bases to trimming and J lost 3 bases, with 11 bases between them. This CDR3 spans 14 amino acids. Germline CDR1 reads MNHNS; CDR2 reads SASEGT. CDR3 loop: CASSDGGLDTEAFF. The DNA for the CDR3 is TGTGCCAGCAGTGATGGGGGCTTGGACACTGAAGCTTTCTTT.

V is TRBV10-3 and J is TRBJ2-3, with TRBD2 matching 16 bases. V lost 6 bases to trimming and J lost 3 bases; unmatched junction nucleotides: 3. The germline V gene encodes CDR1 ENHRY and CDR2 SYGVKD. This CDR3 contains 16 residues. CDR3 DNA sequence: TGTGCCATCAGCCCGGGACTAGCGGGGGGGACAGATACGCAGTATTTT. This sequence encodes CAISPGLAGGTDTQYF.

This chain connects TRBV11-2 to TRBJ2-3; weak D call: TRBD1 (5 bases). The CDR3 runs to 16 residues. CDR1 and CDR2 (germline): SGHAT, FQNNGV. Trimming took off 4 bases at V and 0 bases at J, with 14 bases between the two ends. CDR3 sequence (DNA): TGTGCCAGCAGCTCACCCTGGAACAGGAGCACAGATACGCAGTATTTT. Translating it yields CASSSPWNRSTDTQYF.

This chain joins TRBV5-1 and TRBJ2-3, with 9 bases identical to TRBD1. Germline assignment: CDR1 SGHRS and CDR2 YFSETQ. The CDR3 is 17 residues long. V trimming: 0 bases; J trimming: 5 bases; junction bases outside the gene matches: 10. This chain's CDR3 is CASSLGGGTGRGDTQYF. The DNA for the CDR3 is TGCGCCAGCAGCTTGGGGGGCGGGACAGGGAGAGGAGATACGCAGTATTTT.

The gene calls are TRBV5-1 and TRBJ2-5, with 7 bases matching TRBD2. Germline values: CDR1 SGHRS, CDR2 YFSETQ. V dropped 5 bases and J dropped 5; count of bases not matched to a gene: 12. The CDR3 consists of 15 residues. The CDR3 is CASRLMGGDYETQYF. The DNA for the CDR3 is TGCGCCAGCAGGCTCATGGGGGGGGACTACGAGACCCAGTACTTC.

CDR3 in amino acids: CASSLSQGSTEAFF. Written as DNA, the CDR3 is TGTGCCAGCAGCTTATCACAGGGGAGCACTGAAGCTTTCTTT. V usage is TRBV11-2 and J usage is TRBJ1-1; the match to TRBD1 covers 7 bases. CDR1 is SGHAT, CDR2 FQNNGV, per germline. V lost 2 bases and J lost 4; bases outside the gene matches: 4. The CDR3 has 14 residues.

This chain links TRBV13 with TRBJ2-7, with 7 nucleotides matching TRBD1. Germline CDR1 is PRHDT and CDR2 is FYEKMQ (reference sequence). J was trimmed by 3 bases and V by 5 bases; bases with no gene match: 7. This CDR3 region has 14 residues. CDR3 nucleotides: TGTGCCAGCAGCCGATACGGACAGGACTACGAGCAGTACTTC. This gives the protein CASSRYGQDYEQYF.

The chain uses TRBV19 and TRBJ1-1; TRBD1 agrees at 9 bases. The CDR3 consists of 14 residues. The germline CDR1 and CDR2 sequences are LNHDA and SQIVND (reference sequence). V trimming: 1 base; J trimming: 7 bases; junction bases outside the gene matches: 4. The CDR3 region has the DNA TGTGCCAGTAGTATAGGGGGACAGGGAGGTGAAGCTTTCTTT. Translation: CASSIGGQGGEAFF. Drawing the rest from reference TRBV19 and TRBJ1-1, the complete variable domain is DGGITQSPKYLFRKEGQNVTLSCEQNLNHDAMYWYRQDPGQGLRLIYYSQIVNDFQKGDIAEGYSVSREKKESFPLTVTSAQKNPTAFYLCASSIGGQGGEAFFGQGTRLTVV.

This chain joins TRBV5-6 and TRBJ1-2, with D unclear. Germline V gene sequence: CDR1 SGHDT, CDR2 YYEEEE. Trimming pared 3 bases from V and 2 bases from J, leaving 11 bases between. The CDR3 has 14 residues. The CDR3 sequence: CASSYSPENYGYTF. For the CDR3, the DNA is TGTGCCAGCAGCTACTCTCCGGAGAACTATGGCTACACCTTC.

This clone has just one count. The CDR3 is CASSQIAGKRNSPLHF. Written as DNA, the CDR3 is TGCGCCAGCAGCCAGATCGCCGGGAAGAGGAATTCACCCCTCCACTTT. The gene calls are TRBV4-1 and TRBJ1-6; D call uncertain. Germline V CDR1 and CDR2: MGHRA, YSYEKL. The CDR3 is 16 residues long. With 3 bases removed from V and 7 bases from J, the gap between germline ends came to 16 bases.

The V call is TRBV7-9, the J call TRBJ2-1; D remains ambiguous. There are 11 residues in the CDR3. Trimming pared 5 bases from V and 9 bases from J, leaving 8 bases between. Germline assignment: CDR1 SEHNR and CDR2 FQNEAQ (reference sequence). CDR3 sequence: CASSGQVEQFF. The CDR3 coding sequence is TGTGCCAGCAGCGGTCAGGTTGAGCAGTTCTTC.

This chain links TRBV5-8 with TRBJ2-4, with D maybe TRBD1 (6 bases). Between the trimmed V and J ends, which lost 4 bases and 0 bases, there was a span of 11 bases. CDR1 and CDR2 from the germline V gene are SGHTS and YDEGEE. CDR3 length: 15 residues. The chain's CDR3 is CASSKGQIAKNIQYF. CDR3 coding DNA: TGTGCCAGCAGCAAAGGACAGATAGCCAAAAACATTCAGTACTTC.

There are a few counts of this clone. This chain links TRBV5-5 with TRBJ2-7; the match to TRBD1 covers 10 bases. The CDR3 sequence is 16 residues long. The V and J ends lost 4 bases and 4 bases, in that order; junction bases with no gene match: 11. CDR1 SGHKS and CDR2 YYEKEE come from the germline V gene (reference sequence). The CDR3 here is CASSATGQGVGYEQYF. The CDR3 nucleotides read TGTGCCAGCAGCGCAACAGGACAGGGGGTTGGGTACGAGCAGTACTTC. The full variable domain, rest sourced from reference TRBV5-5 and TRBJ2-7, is DAGVTQSPTHLIKTRGQQVTLRCSPISGHKSVSWYQQVLGQGPQFIFQYYEKEERGRGNFPDRFSARQFPNYSSELNVNALLLGDSALYLCASSATGQGVGYEQYFGPGTRLTVT.

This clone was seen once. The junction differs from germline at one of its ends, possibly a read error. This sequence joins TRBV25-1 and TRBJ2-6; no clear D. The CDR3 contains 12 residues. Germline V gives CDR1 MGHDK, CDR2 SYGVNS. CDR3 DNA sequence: TGCCCCGACACATCTGGGGCCAACGTCCTGACTTTC. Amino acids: CPDTSGANVLTF.

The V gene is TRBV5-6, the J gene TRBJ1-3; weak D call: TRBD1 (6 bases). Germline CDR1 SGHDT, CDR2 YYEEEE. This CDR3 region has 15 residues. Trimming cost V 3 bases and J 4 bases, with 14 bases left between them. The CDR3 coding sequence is TGTGCCAGCAGCTATCTGGGGGCTGCAGGAAACACCATATATTTT. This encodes CASSYLGAAGNTIYF.

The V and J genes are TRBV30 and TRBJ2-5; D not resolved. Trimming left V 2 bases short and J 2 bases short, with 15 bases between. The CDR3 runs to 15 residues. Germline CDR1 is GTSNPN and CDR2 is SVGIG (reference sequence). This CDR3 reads CAWSSSGILQETQYF. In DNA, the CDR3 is TGTGCCTGGAGTTCCTCGGGTATCCTACAAGAGACCCAGTACTTC.

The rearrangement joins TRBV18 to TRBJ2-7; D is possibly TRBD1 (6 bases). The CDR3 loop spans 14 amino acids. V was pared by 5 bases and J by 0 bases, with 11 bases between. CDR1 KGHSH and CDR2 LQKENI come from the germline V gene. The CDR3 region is CASSGGVSSYEQYF. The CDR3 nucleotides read TGTGCCAGCTCAGGGGGCGTCAGCTCCTACGAGCAGTACTTC.

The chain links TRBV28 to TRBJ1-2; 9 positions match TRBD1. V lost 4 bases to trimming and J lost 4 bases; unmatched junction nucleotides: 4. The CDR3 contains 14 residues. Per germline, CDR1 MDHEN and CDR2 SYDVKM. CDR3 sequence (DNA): TGTGCCAGCAGTTCGGGACAGGGAATCTATGGCTACACCTTC. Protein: CASSSGQGIYGYTF.

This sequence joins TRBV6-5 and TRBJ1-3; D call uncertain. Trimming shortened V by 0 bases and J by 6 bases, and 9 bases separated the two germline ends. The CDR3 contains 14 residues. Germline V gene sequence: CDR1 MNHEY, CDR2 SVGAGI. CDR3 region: CASSYSQVENTIYF. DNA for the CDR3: TGTGCCAGCAGTTACTCGCAGGTTGAAAACACCATATATTTT.

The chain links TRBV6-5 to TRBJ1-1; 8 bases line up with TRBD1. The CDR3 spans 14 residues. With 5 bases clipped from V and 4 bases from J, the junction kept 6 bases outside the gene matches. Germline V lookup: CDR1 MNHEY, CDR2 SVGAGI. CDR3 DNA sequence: TGTGCCAGCAGTGCACAGGGGGGGGGCACTGAAGCTTTCTTT. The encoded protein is CASSAQGGGTEAFF.

Written as DNA, the CDR3 is TGTGCCAGCAGCGGGGACACTGAAGCTTTCTTT. Protein product: CASSGDTEAFF. The chain is built from TRBV2 and TRBJ1-1; D gene ambiguous. V was cut by 6 bases and J by 3 bases, with 5 bases left in between. The CDR3 covers 11 residues. Germline V gene lookup returns CDR1 SNHLY and CDR2 FYNNEI.

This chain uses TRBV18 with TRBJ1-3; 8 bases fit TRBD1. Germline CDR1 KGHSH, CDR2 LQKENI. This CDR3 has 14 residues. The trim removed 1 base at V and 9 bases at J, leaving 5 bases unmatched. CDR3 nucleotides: TGTGCCAGCTCACCACAACAGGGGGAGAGCACCATATATTTT. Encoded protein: CASSPQQGESTIYF. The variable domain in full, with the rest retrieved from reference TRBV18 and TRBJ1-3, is NAGVMQNPRHLVRRRGQEARLRCSPMKGHSHVYWYRQLPEEGLKFMVYLQKENIIDESGMPKERFSAEFPKEGPSILRIQQVVRGDSAAYFCASSPQQGESTIYFGEGSWLTVV.

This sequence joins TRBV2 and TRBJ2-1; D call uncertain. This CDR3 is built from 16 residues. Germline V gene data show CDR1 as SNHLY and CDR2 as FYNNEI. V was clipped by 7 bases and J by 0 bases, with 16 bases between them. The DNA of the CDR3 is TGTGCCAGCAACGAGAGGTCGCCGAGCTCCTACAATGAGCAGTTCTTC. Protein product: CASNERSPSSYNEQFF. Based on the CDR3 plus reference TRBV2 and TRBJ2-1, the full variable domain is EPEVTQTPSHQVTQMGQEVILRCVPISNHLYFYWYRQILGQKVEFLVSFYNNEISEKSEIFDDQFSVERPDGSNFTLKIRSTKLEDSAMYFCASNERSPSSYNEQFFGPGTRLTVL.

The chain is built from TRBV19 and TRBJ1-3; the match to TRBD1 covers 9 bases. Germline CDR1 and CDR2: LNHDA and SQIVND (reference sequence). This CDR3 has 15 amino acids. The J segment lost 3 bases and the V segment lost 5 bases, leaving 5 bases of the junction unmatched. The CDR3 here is CASSWDRDVGNTIYF. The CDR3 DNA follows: TGTGCCAGTAGTTGGGACAGGGATGTTGGAAACACCATATATTTT.

The CDR3 loop reads CASSETPQGASGNTIYF. The CDR3 nucleotides are TGTGCCAGCAGTGAAACCCCGCAGGGGGCGTCCGGAAACACCATATATTTT. V gene TRBV2 combines with J gene TRBJ1-3; TRBD1 aligns across 8 bases. Looked up from germline, CDR1 is SNHLY and CDR2 is FYNNEI. There are 17 residues in the CDR3. V lost 2 bases to trimming and J lost 4 bases; unmatched junction nucleotides: 10. Filled out from reference TRBV2 and TRBJ1-3, the complete variable domain reads EPEVTQTPSHQVTQMGQEVILRCVPISNHLYFYWYRQILGQKVEFLVSFYNNEISEKSEIFDDQFSVERPDGSNFTLKIRSTKLEDSAMYFCASSETPQGASGNTIYFGEGSWLTVV.

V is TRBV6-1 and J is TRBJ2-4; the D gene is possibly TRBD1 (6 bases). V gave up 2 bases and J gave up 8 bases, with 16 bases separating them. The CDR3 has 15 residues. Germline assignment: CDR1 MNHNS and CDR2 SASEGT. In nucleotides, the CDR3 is TGTGCCAGCAGTGAATTGGGCAGGGGATTGTACATTCAGTACTTC. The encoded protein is CASSELGRGLYIQYF.

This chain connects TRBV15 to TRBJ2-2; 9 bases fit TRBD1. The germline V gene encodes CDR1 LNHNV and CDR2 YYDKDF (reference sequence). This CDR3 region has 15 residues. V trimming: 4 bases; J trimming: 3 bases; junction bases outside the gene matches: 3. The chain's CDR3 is CATSKDRGHTGELFF. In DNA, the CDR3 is TGTGCCACCAGCAAGGACAGGGGACACACCGGGGAGCTGTTTTTT.

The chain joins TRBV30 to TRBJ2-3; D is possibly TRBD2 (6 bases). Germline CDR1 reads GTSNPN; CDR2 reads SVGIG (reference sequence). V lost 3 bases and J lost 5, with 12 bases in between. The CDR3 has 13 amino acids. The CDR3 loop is CAWRLGGIDTQYF. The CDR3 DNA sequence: TGTGCCTGGAGACTAGGCGGGATAGATACGCAGTATTTT.

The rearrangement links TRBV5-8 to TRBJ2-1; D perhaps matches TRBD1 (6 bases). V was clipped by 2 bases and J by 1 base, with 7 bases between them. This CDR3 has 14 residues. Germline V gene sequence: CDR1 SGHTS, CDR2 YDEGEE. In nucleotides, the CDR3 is TGTGCCAGCAGCTTCGGACAGTCCTACAATGAGCAGTTCTTC. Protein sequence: CASSFGQSYNEQFF.